The 7 T cell receptor beta chains given below trace back to one sample, sequenced in a study of blood T cell repertoires in COVID-19. The table came from immunoSEQ multiplex PCR; TCRdb's copy has only in-frame clones and leaves some out. The profile shows about 270,000 clones, approximately 86% of them singletons. The specimen sequenced was peripheral blood. These receptor sequences come from a woman in her 70s with COVID-19, enrolled during active disease.

The J gene is TRBJ1-1, the V gene TRBV11-2; D is perhaps TRBD1 (5 bases). The CDR3 loop spans 15 amino acids. The germline CDR1 and CDR2 sequences are SGHAT and FQNNGV. The V and J ends lost 1 base and 3 bases respectively, with 12 bases between them. The DNA for the CDR3 is TGTGCCAGCAGCTTAGTCGGCAGGGAGGACACTGAAGCTTTCTTT. It translates to CASSLVGREDTEAFF.

The chain is built from TRBV7-2 and TRBJ2-1; TRBD2 aligns across 11 bases. The CDR3 sequence is 15 residues long. The V gene end was trimmed by 4 bases and the J gene end by 9 bases; junction bases not matched to a gene: 8. In germline, CDR1 is SGHTA, CDR2 FQGNSA. The CDR3 DNA follows: TGTGCCAGCAGCTACACTAGCGGGGGAATTGGTGAGCAGTTCTTC. It translates to CASSYTSGGIGEQFF.

The J gene is TRBJ2-7, the V gene TRBV24-1, with TRBD1 matching 10 bases. Looked up from germline, CDR1 is KGHDR and CDR2 is SFDVKD. J was trimmed by 6 bases and V by 8 bases; bases with no gene match: 9. The CDR3 has 14 amino acids. The CDR3 nucleotides read TGTGCCACCACCCTCCGGGACAGGGGTGGCGAGCAGTACTTC. It encodes CATTLRDRGGEQYF.

The chain employs TRBV24-1 and TRBJ2-7, with D maybe TRBD1 (5 bases). This CDR3 has 14 amino acids. Germline CDR1 reads KGHDR; CDR2 reads SFDVKD. V lost 3 bases, J lost 5 bases, and 13 bases lay in between. The CDR3, as DNA: TGTGCCACCAGTGATACCCAGGGCGGCGACGAGCAGTACTTC. Its translation: CATSDTQGGDEQYF.

This clone appeared once. The genes are TRBV7-2 and TRBJ2-2; tentatively, D is TRBD2 (7 bases). V lost 2 bases to trimming and J lost 4 bases, with 14 bases between them. This CDR3 spans 16 amino acids. CDR1 is SGHTA, CDR2 FQGNSA, per germline. CDR3 sequence (DNA): TGTGCCAGCAGCTTAAACGGGGGGCCGAGCACCGGGGAGCTGTTTTTT. Encoded protein: CASSLNGGPSTGELFF.

In this sample, this clone turned up once. The genes are TRBV11-2 and TRBJ1-1; TRBD1 matches 10 bases. The germline CDR1 and CDR2 sequences are SGHAT and FQNNGV. This CDR3 region has 16 residues. Trimming removed 1 base from V and 3 bases from J; junction bases left unmatched: 5. The CDR3 DNA sequence: TGTGCCAGCAGCTTAGGGACAGGGGGTAGAGACACTGAAGCTTTCTTT. Translation gives CASSLGTGGRDTEAFF.

The CDR3 DNA reads TGTGCCAGCAGCGTCGCTCCGGGGTGGGGAGAAAAACTGTTTTTT. It codes for CASSVAPGWGEKLFF. The J gene is TRBJ1-4, the V gene TRBV9, with no clear D. CDR3 length: 15 residues. V was cut by 2 bases and J by 8 bases, with 16 bases left in between. Germline CDR1 reads SGDLS; CDR2 reads YYNGEE.